This T cell receptor (beta chain) comes out of a study of T cell changes during pregnancy in multiple sclerosis. Measured with immunoSEQ multiplex PCR; TCRdb has only the in-frame clones, and not every one. The data contain 90,000 to 120,000 clones, roughly 92% of them seen just once; the ten biggest clones take up 0.78%. The CDR3 length is 15 residues. Trimming took 1 base from V and 4 from J, leaving 13 bases between them. Germline CDR1 and CDR2: SGHTA and FQGNSA. Sequencing used peripheral blood, obtained in the third trimester of pregnancy. This sequence joins TRBV7-2 and TRBJ1-1; weak D call: TRBD1 (5 bases). This TCR came from a female donor in good health, enrolled as a control in a pregnancy study. The CDR3 nucleotides read TGTGCCAGCAGCTTAGAGGGGCCCCACGGCACTGAAGCTTTCTTT. Its protein product is CASSLEGPHGTEAFF.